The entry below describes one T cell receptor (beta chain). This sample stems from a study of blood T cell repertoires in COVID-19. Turning to the study itself: Samples representing acute and convalescent COVID-19 were sourced from the United States, Italy and Spain. Sources were T cells, B-cell-depleted T cells, or PBMCs; the material itself was cDNA or gDNA.

Original processing notes: By means of reference gene primer amplification, nucleated cell counts were estimated. Measured with immunoSEQ multiplex PCR; TCRdb has only the in-frame clones, and not every one. The V and J calls and clone size were taken over from that table, and D and trimming were inferred from the DNA. The repertoire holds more than 95,000 clones, with 85% as singletons. Germline-derived CDR1 and CDR2 are LNHNV and YYDKDF (reference sequence). The CDR3 runs 16 residues. Trimming cost V 3 bases and J 13 bases; bases outside gene matches: 15. This clonotype originated in an elderly man with active or convalescent COVID-19. The rearrangement uses TRBV15 and TRBJ1-6; 7 bases match TRBD1. Sequencing used peripheral blood. DNA for the CDR3: TGTGCCACCAGCAGGGACACGGGACAGCTTGGGGGCCCCCTCCACTTT. Protein: CATSRDTGQLGGPLHF.